The sequence of this TCR beta chain was determined in a study of human T cells and chemical hapten exposure. Study as a whole: 0.01% DPC was applied to the upper back in patch tests, which were read at 6 days. Per-sample TCR yield variation was attributed mainly to small pooled library volume differences.

CDR1 and CDR2 from the germline V gene are MNHEY and SMNVEV (reference sequence). This CDR3 is built from 15 residues. Trimming took 5 bases from V and 4 from J, leaving 17 bases between them. Time point specified: patch test 1, 2 weeks after DPC sensitization. Regarding treatment: therapeutic diphenylcyclopropenone sensitization with weekly scalp DPC. Blood sampling preceded each patch test application. TCRdb itself ran the RACE reads through MiXCR, one entry per CDR3 protein. The sample consists of around 71,000 distinct CDR3 sequences, roughly 9.8% of them appearing once. Overall study results and limits: The number of TCRs over 1 in 1000 frequency stayed unchanged after DPC.

With regard to this clonotype: The antigen remains undetermined.

J is TRBJ2-5 and V is TRBV27, with D perhaps TRBD2 (6 bases). The sequencing here drew on whole blood, taken in connection with sensitization to the hapten diphenylcyclopropenone (DPC). The sequence derives from a woman aged 40 to 49 with alopecia areata. Some clones in this sample may be carry-over from other donors' samples. CDR3 in amino acids: CASSPTPGSTETQYF. The CDR3 DNA is TGTGCCAGCAGTCCGACCCCCGGGAGTACAGAGACCCAGTACTTC.